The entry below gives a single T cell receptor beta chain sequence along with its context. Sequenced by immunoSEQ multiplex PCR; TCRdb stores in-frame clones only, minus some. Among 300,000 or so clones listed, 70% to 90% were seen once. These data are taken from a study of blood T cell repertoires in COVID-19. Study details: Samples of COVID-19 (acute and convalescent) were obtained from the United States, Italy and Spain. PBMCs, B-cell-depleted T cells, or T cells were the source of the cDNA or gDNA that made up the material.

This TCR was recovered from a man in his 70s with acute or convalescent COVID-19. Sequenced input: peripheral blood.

CDR3 in DNA: TGTGCCAGCAGAGACGTAACAGGGGGCGGAGAGACCCAGTACTTC. Amino acids: CASRDVTGGGETQYF. The chain uses TRBV6-5 and TRBJ2-5, with 9 bases fitting TRBD1. V dropped 6 bases and J dropped 4; count of bases not matched to a gene: 9. Germline-derived CDR1 and CDR2 are MNHEY and SVGAGI. This CDR3 has 15 residues.